This is a list of T cell receptor beta chains from one sample in a study of human T cells and chemical hapten exposure. From the RACE reads, TCRdb called clonotypes with MiXCR, one entry per CDR3 protein. Of 65,000 to 95,000 distinct CDR3 sequences listed, around 9.3% were seen once; the top ten hold 1.7%. The sequenced material came from whole blood. The receptors originated from a female donor in good health. Some clones in this sample may be carry-over from other donors' samples. Both conserved end residues are part of each CDR3. Fields, in order: V gene, J gene, D gene, clone size, CDR3 DNA, CDR3 protein. The D gene is left open where the match is weak. Size tells how often a clone was seen (once, few, many) or the class of an expanded clone, and some rows leave it out.

V: TRBV7-2
J: TRBJ2-2
D: TRBD1
size: few
DNA: TGTGCCAGCAGCTTAGATAGCCCGGGACAGGGGAACACCGGGGAGCTGTTTTTT
CDR3: CASSLDSPGQGNTGELFF

V: TRBV4-3
J: TRBJ1-1
D: .
size: few
DNA: TGCGCCAGCAGCCTCCGATCAGGCGCTGAAGCTTTCTTT
CDR3: CASSLRSGAEAFF

V: TRBV2
J: TRBJ2-3
D: .
size: few
DNA: TGTGCCAGCAAGGACCGGGGGCACACAGATACGCAGTATTTT
CDR3: CASKDRGHTDTQYF

V: TRBV9
J: TRBJ2-5
D: .
size: .
DNA: TGTGCCAGCAGCGTAGCGTCGGCATACCAAGAGACCCAGTACTTC
CDR3: CASSVASAYQETQYF

V: TRBV5-1
J: TRBJ2-3
D: TRBD2
size: .
DNA: TGCGCCAGCAGCTCGAGCGGGGCTCGCACAGATACGCAGTATTTT
CDR3: CASSSSGARTDTQYF

V: TRBV7-3
J: TRBJ2-1
D: TRBD1
size: .
DNA: TGTGCCAGCAGCTTGGCTTGGGACAGCTCCTACAATGAGCAGTTCTTC
CDR3: CASSLAWDSSYNEQFF

V: TRBV7-2
J: TRBJ2-6
D: .
size: .
DNA: TGTGCCAGCAGCCGGACTGGTCTAGGTGGGGCCAACGTCCTGACTTTC
CDR3: CASSRTGLGGANVLTF

V: TRBV2
J: TRBJ1-5
D: TRBD1
size: .
DNA: TGTGCCAGCAGTCAAAAGGACAGGGGGCGTGGTCAGCCCCAGCATTTT
CDR3: CASSQKDRGRGQPQHF

V: TRBV5-1
J: TRBJ2-2
D: .
size: few
DNA: TGCGCCAGCACCGATACGAACACCGGGGAGCTGTTTTTT
CDR3: CASTDTNTGELFF

V: TRBV10-3
J: TRBJ2-7
D: TRBD2
size: few
DNA: TGTGCCATCAGTGAGGCACTAGCGGGGTGGGCCTACGAGCAGTACTTC
CDR3: CAISEALAGWAYEQYF

V: TRBV30
J: TRBJ1-6
D: .
size: many
DNA: TGTGCCTGGAGTGAAACAGGGAATTCACCCCTCCACTTT
CDR3: CAWSETGNSPLHF

V: TRBV7-3
J: TRBJ2-4
D: .
size: few
DNA: TGTGCCAGCAGCTTAGGGGGGGCCAAAAACATTCAGTACTTC
CDR3: CASSLGGAKNIQYF

V: TRBV20-1
J: TRBJ2-7
D: .
size: many
DNA: TGCAGTGCCGCCGATGAGCGGGCGTACTTC
CDR3: CSAADERAYF

V: TRBV4-2
J: TRBJ2-7
D: TRBD2
size: many
DNA: TGTGCCAGCAGCCAAGATGTCCAACTAGCGGGGGGGCCCGAGCAGTACTTC
CDR3: CASSQDVQLAGGPEQYF

V: TRBV4-3
J: TRBJ1-6
D: .
size: .
DNA: TGCGCCAGCAGCCGCGAGGCCACTTCACCCCTCCACTTT
CDR3: CASSREATSPLHF

V: TRBV7-9
J: TRBJ1-1
D: .
size: .
DNA: TGTGCCAGCAGCTTGAGGGGCGGAGGGAATACTGAAGCTTTCTTT
CDR3: CASSLRGGGNTEAFF

V: TRBV29-1
J: TRBJ2-3
D: .
size: .
DNA: TGCAGCGTTGATGTAGCGGTGAACCCAGATACGCAGTATTTT
CDR3: CSVDVAVNPDTQYF

V: TRBV6-5
J: TRBJ1-6
D: .
size: many
DNA: TGTGCCAGCAGTTACTCGAGGATGGGGGGCGCTTCCTATAATTCACCCCTCCACTTT
CDR3: CASSYSRMGGASYNSPLHF

V: TRBV9
J: TRBJ1-6
D: .
size: .
DNA: TGTGCCAGCAGCGCCCAGGTAGGGTGTGAGTCACCCCTCCACTTT
CDR3: CASSAQVGCESPLHF

V: TRBV20-1
J: TRBJ2-7
D: .
size: many
DNA: TGCAGTGCTAGAGAGGGATACGAGCAGTACTTC
CDR3: CSAREGYEQYF

V: TRBV7-6
J: TRBJ2-3
D: .
size: few
DNA: TGTGCCTCAGGATGGGGTAAAGATACGCAGTATTTT
CDR3: CASGWGKDTQYF

V: TRBV12-3/TRBV12-4
J: TRBJ2-2
D: .
size: .
DNA: TGTGCCAGCAGCGAAAGGAACTACTTAAACACCGGGGAGCTGTTTTTT
CDR3: CASSERNYLNTGELFF

V: TRBV27
J: TRBJ1-1
D: .
size: few
DNA: TGTGCCAGCAGTTTTTACAAGGAAGAGAACACTGAAGCTTTCTTT
CDR3: CASSFYKEENTEAFF

V: TRBV2
J: TRBJ1-1
D: .
size: .
DNA: TGTGCCAGCAGTGGAGGGGAAAACACTGAAGCTTTCTTT
CDR3: CASSGGENTEAFF

V: TRBV10-3
J: TRBJ1-1
D: .
size: .
DNA: TGTGCCATCAGTGAGTCCTCCCCAGGTATGAACACTGAAGCTTTCTTT
CDR3: CAISESSPGMNTEAFF

V: TRBV18
J: TRBJ1-2
D: .
size: .
DNA: TGTGCCAGCTCACCTCCAGGGGACTATGGCTACACCTTC
CDR3: CASSPPGDYGYTF

V: TRBV20-1
J: TRBJ1-6
D: TRBD1
size: .
DNA: TGCAGTGCTAGAGGGGAGACAGGGAGACCCCTCCACTTT
CDR3: CSARGETGRPLHF